This TCR beta chain was sequenced during a study of blood T cell repertoires in COVID-19. In the study's own analysis: From reference gene primer amplification, estimates of nucleated cell counts were derived. TCRdb's table, derived via immunoSEQ multiplex PCR, lists solely in-frame clones and lacks some. Clonal size and the V and J genes are those of that table, whereas D and trimming came from the DNA. The sample shows some 290,000 clones, roughly nine tenths of them seen only once. CDR1 is KGHSH, CDR2 LQKENI, per germline. The CDR3 loop spans 15 amino acids. V was pared by 3 bases and J by 10 bases, with 7 bases of the junction left unmatched.

The sequence was obtained from a woman under 40 with COVID-19, enrolled during active disease. Sequenced input: peripheral blood. The rearrangement uses TRBV18 and TRBJ1-6; 9 bases line up with TRBD1. CDR3 DNA: TGTGCCAGCTCACCCCCGGGACAGGGAGAATCACCCCTCCACTTT. It yields the protein CASSPPGQGESPLHF.